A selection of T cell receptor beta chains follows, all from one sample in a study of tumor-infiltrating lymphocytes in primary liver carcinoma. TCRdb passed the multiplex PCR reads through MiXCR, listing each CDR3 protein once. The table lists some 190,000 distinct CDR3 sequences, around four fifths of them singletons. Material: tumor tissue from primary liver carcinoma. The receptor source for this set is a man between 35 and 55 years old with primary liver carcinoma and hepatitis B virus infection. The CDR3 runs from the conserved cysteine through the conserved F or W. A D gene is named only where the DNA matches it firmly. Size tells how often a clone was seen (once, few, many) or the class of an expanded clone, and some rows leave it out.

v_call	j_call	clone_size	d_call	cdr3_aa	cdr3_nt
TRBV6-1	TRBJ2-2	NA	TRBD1	CASRKGGEGAGELLF	TGTGCCAGCAGGAAAGGGGGCGAAGGAGCCGGGGAGCTGTTATTT
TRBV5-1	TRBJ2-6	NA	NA	CASILGAGITSGANVLTF	TGCGCCAGCATCTTAGGGGCCGGTATAACCTCTGGGGCCAACGTCCTGACTTTC
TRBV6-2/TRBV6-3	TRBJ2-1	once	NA	CASGRSGSSNNEQFF	TGTGCCAGTGGCCGGAGCGGGTCCTCCAACAATGAGCAGTTCTTC
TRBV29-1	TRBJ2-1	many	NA	CSVELEQRYNEQFF	TGCAGCGTTGAACTAGAACAAAGATACAATGAGCAGTTCTTC
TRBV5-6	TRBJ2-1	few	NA	CANSGAGADNEQFF	TGTGCCAACAGTGGGGCAGGAGCGGACAATGAGCAGTTCTTC
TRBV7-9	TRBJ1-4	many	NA	CASSQVETNEKLFF	TGTGCCAGCAGCCAAGTAGAGACTAATGAAAAACTGTTTTTT
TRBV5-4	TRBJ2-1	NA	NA	CASRRQGNHNGQFF	TGTGCCAGCAGACGCCAAGGGAACCACAATGGGCAGTTCTTC
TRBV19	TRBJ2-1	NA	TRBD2	CASSNSGTNIYEQLF	TGTGCCAGTAGTAATTCCGGGACTAACATTTATGAGCAGCTCTTC
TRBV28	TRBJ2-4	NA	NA	CATIPVGGGVNIRYF	TGTGCCACCATCCCGGTCGGTGGAGGAGTAAACATTCGGTACTTC
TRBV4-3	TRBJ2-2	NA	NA	CASRPGCASTGELFF	TGCGCCAGCAGACCAGGGTGCGCGAGCACCGGGGAGCTGTTTTTT
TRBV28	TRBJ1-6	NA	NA	CASSSRRQYNSPLHF	TGTGCCAGCAGCTCGCGTAGGCAATATAATTCACCCCTCCACTTT
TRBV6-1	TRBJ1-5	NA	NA	CASRETGGSWNQPQHF	TGTGCCAGCAGGGAGACAGGAGGGTCGTGGAATCAGCCCCAGCATTTT
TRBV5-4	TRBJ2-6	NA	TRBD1	CASGQGQGASGANVMTF	TGTGCCAGCGGTCAAGGACAGGGGGCATCTGGGGCCAACGTCATGACTTTC
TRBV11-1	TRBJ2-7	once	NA	CASSSGRIYTRKQYF	TGTGCCAGCAGCTCCGGACGGATTTACACGCGCAAGCAGTACTTC
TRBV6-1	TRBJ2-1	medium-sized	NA	CASSEERGIEQFF	TGTGCCAGCAGTGAAGAGAGGGGCATTGAGCAGTTCTTC
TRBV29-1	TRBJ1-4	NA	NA	CSVKVIGEKLFF	TGCAGTGTTAAGGTCATTGGGGAAAAACTGTTTTTT
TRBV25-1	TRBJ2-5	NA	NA	CAGSLNSETQYF	TGTGCCGGGAGTCTAAACTCAGAGACCCAGTACTTC
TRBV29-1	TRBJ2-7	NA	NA	CSAITSGIGTPYEQYF	TGCAGCGCCATTACATCTGGGATCGGCACTCCCTATGAGCAGTACTTC
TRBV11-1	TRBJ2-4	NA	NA	CASSVGLNNDQYF	TGTGCCAGCAGCGTTGGTCTGAACAATGATCAGTACTTC
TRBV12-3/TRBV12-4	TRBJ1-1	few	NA	CVSRTSALGTEAFF	TGTGTCAGCAGGACCTCCGCTTTAGGGACCGAAGCTTTCTTT
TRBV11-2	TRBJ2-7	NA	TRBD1	CASSLTGGPFDYEKYF	TGTGCCAGCAGCTTAACAGGGGGCCCCTTTGACTACGAGAAGTATTTC
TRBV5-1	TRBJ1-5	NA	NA	CANSPGGGAAQPQHF	TGCGCCAACAGCCCCGGGGGGGGCGCCGCTCAGCCCCAGCATTTT
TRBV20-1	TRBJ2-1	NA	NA	CSARDWSNNEQFF	TGCAGTGCTAGAGATTGGTCGAACAATGAGCAGTTCTTC
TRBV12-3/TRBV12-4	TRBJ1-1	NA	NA	CASTGHVGETSF	TGTGCCAGTACGGGACACGTCGGTGAAACTTCCTTT
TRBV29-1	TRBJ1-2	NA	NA	CSVVDGGALKVYTF	TGCAGCGTTGTGGACGGGGGCGCTTTGAAGGTCTATACCTTC
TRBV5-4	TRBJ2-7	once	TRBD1	CTISPGPGTGYGGLHYEQYF	TGTACCATCAGCCCAGGTCCCGGGACAGGGTATGGAGGTTTACACTACGAGCAATACTTC
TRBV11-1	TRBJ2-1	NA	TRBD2	CASRLYHSAGGSYNEQFF	TGTGCCAGCAGATTATATCACTCCGCGGGAGGATCCTACAATGAGCAGTTCTTC
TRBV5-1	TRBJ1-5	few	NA	CASSSEGGNQPQHF	TGCGCCAGCAGCTCGGAAGGCGGCAATCAGCCCCAGCATTTT
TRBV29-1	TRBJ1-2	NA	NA	CSVEELTSGLRGYGYTF	TGCAGCGTTGAAGAACTTACCTCGGGGTTGCGGGGCTATGGCTACACCTTC
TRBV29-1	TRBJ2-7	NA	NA	CSVERGGYEQYF	TGCAGCGTTGAAAGGGGCGGCTACGAACAGTACTTC
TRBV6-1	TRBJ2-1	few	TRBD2	CASTTVERTSGSNEQFF	TGTGCCAGCACTACTGTCGAACGGACTAGCGGAAGCAATGAGCAGTTCTTC
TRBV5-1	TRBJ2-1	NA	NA	CASSSVEDNVQFF	TGCGCCAGCAGCTCAGTCGAAGACAATGTGCAGTTCTTC
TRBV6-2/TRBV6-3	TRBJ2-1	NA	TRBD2	CASRTSVRNELFF	TGTGCCAGCAGGACTAGCGTGAGGAATGAGCTGTTCTTC
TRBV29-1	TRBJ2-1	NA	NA	CSVGLLVGVTAEQFF	TGCAGCGTTGGCCTTCTAGTGGGGGTGACTGCTGAGCAGTTCTTC
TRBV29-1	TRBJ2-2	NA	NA	CSVANGSGELFF	TGCAGCGTAGCAAATGGTTCCGGGGAGCTGTTTTTT
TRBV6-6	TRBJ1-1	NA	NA	CARSYIGGTEAFF	TGTGCCAGGAGTTACATAGGGGGCACTGAAGCTTTCTTT
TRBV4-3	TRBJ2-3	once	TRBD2	CSSSQDQLAADTKYF	TGCAGCAGCAGCCAAGATCAACTAGCGGCAGATACGAAGTATTTT
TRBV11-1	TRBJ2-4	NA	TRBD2	CISSYPGTSGTKNIQYF	TGTATCAGCAGCTATCCCGGGACTAGTGGGACCAAAAACATTCAGTACTTC
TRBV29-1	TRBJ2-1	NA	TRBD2	CNVERETSAEYEQFF	TGTAACGTTGAACGGGAGACTAGCGCTGAGTATGAGCAGTTCTTC
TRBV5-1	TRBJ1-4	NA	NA	CASSLDGGRPVGLLF	TGCGCCAGCAGCTTGGATGGTGGTCGACCGGTAGGGCTGTTGTTT
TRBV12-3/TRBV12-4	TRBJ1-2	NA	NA	CASTSQGGSGYTF	TGTGCCAGCACCTCCCAGGGCGGCAGTGGATACACCTTC
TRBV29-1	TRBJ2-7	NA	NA	CGVKVMGLAGGPYEQYF	TGCGGCGTTAAGGTTATGGGGCTAGCTGGAGGTCCTTACGAGCAGTACTTC